A selection of T cell receptor beta chains follows, all from one sample in a study of T cell responses to AZD1222 COVID-19 vaccine. Assay used: immunoSEQ multiplex PCR; TCRdb lists only in-frame clones, some missing. The sample consists of around 95,000 clones, roughly 90% of them appearing once. The sequences come from peripheral blood, collected on day 0 of AZD1222 vaccination. The receptors originated from an adult in good health. Both conserved end residues are part of each CDR3. The listing skips clone size in some rows; elsewhere it reads once, few, many or a size class.

. TRBJ2-7 TRBV19 14 CASSSRPEGYEQYF
. TRBJ2-5 TRBV11-1 11 CASSPGETQYF
. TRBJ2-5 TRBV7-6 17 CASSLHGGVASEETQYF
once TRBJ1-4 TRBV7-9 14 CASSEGSVGEKLFF
once TRBJ2-2 TRBV25-1 15 CASSEGTSMAGELFF
. TRBJ1-4 TRBV30 13 CAWTVQGNEKLFF
. TRBJ2-6 TRBV24-1 18 CATSDPPGQSSGANVLTF
. TRBJ2-1 TRBV7-9 16 CASSLSVVSSYNEQFF
once TRBJ2-1 TRBV4-3 17 CASSQVLAWSSYNEQFF
once TRBJ2-3 TRBV19 11 CASGGGDTQYF
. TRBJ1-4 TRBV4-3 19 CASSQVTDHLLTTNEKLFF
. TRBJ2-5 TRBV18 15 CASSPTLRDEGTQYF
. TRBJ1-5 TRBV27 14 CASSLTGAHQPQHF
. TRBJ2-7 TRBV27 14 CASSLGAGGYEQYF
. TRBJ2-7 TRBV7-9 13 CASSRGWGSEQYF
. TRBJ2-3 TRBV6-5 15 CASSGTSGSSDTQYF
. TRBJ2-3 TRBV5-1 14 CASSPGRPTDTQYF
. TRBJ2-3 TRBV28 13 CASTHGGADTQYF
. TRBJ2-1 TRBV29-1 13 CSVEGFRDNEQFF
. TRBJ2-7 TRBV4-2 17 CASSQDLGLAGTYEQYF
. TRBJ2-7 TRBV19 11 CASSPGYEQYF
. TRBJ2-1 TRBV12-5 18 CASGFFSKAGDPYNEQFF
few TRBJ1-2 TRBV18 15 CASSPTNDRNYGYTF
. TRBJ2-1 TRBV10-3 15 CAISADRLNGNEQFF
. TRBJ2-3 TRBV5-5 14 CASNERWTTDTQYF
once TRBJ2-1 TRBV7-7 15 CASSLRTGGYNEQFF
. TRBJ2-5 TRBV4-1 12 CASSPPQGTQYF
. TRBJ1-1 TRBV6-5 13 CASSYGPGTEAFF
. TRBJ2-3 TRBV18 13 CASYDDLTDTQYF
. TRBJ2-7 TRBV28 16 CASSGIIGQSLYEQYF
. TRBJ2-2 TRBV28 12 CASGTSTGELFF
. TRBJ2-7 TRBV27 13 CASSPGATYEQYF
once TRBJ2-5 TRBV2 12 CASSDQEETQYF
. TRBJ2-2 TRBV19 17 CASSGIGREGLTGELFF
. TRBJ1-5 TRBV2 14 CASSEMSTTGPQHF
few TRBJ2-5 TRBV28 18 CASSSRIGQARNFNTHHF
. TRBJ1-1 TRBV6-5 13 CASSYAGDTEAFF